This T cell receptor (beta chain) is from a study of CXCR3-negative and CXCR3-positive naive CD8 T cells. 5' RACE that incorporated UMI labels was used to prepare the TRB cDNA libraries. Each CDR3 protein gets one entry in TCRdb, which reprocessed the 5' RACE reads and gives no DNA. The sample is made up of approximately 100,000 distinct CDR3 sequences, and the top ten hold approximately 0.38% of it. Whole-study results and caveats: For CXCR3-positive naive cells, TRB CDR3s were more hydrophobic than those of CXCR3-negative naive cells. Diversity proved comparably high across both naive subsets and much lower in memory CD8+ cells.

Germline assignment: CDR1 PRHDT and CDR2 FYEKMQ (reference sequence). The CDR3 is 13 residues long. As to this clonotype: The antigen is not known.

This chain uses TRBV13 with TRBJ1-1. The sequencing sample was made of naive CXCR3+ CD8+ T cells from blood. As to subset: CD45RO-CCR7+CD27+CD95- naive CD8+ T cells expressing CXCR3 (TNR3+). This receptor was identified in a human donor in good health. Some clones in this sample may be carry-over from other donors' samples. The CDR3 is CASSLEFPSEAFF.